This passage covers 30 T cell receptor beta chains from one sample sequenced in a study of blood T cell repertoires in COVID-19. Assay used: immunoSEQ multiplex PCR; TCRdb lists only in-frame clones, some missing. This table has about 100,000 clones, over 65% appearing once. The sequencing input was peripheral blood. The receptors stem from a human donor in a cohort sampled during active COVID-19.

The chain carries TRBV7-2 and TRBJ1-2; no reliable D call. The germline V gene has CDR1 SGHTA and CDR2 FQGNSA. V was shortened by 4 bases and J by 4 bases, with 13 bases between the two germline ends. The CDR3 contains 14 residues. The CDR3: CASSSGFRGYGYTF. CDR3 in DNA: TGTGCCAGCAGCTCTGGGTTCCGGGGCTATGGCTACACCTTC.

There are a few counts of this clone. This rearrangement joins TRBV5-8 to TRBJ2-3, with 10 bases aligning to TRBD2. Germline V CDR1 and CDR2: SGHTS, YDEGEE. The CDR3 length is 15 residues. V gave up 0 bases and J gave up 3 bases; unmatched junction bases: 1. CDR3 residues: CASSLGAGGTDTQYF. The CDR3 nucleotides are TGTGCCAGCAGCTTGGGAGCGGGAGGGACAGATACGCAGTATTTT.

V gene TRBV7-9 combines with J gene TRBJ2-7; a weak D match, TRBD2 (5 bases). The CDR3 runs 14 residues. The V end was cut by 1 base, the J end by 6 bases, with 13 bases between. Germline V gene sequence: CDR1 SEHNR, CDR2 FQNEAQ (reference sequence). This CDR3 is CASSLGLERGEQYF. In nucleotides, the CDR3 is TGTGCCAGCAGCTTAGGTCTAGAACGGGGCGAGCAGTACTTC.

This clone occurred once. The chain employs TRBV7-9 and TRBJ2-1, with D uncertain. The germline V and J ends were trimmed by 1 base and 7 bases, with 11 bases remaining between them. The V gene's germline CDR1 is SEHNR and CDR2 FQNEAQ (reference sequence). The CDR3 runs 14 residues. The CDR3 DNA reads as TGTGCCAGCAGCTTAGATATGCGCCGAAATGAGCAGTTCTTC. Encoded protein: CASSLDMRRNEQFF.

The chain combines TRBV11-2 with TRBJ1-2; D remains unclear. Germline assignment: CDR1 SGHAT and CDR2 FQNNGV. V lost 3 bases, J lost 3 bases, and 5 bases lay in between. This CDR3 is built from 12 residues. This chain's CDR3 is CASSFVDYGYTF. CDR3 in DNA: TGTGCCAGCAGCTTCGTTGACTATGGCTACACCTTC.

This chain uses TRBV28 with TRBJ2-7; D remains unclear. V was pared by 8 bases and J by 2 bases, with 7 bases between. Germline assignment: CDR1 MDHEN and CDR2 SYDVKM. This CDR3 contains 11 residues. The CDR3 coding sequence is TGTGCCAGCGAGGCCCCCTACGAGCAGTACTTC. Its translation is CASEAPYEQYF.

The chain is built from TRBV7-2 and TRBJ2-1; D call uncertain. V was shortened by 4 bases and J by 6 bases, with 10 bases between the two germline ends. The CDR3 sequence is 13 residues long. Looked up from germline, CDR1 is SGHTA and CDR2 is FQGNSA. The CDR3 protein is CASSCVDCNEQFF. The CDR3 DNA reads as TGTGCCAGCAGCTGCGTCGACTGCAATGAGCAGTTCTTC. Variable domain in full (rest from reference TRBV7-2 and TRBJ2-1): GAGVSQSPSNKVTEKGKDVELRCDPISGHTALYWYRQSLGQGLEFLIYFQGNSAPDKSGLPSDRFSAERTGGSVSTLTIQRTQQEDSAVYLCASSCVDCNEQFFGPGTRLTVL.

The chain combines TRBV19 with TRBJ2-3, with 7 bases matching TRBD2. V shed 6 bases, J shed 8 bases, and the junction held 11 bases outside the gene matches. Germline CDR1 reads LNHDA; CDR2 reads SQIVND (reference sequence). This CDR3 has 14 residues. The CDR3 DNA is TGTGCCAGTAGCACCGGGAGGAAGCTAGGTACGCAGTATTTT. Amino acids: CASSTGRKLGTQYF. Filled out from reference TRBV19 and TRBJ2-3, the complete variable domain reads DGGITQSPKYLFRKEGQNVTLSCEQNLNHDAMYWYRQDPGQGLRLIYYSQIVNDFQKGDIAEGYSVSREKKESFPLTVTSAQKNPTAFYLCASSTGRKLGTQYFGPGTRLTVL.

Here the CDR3 DNA reads TGCGCCAGCAGTGCTGTGACAGGTCGTGGCTACACCTTC. Its translation is CASSAVTGRGYTF. The chain links TRBV10-1 to TRBJ1-2; the D gene is possibly TRBD1 (6 bases). Germline CDR1 and CDR2: WNHNN and SYGVQD (reference sequence). V gave up 4 bases and J gave up 7 bases, with 13 bases separating them. The CDR3 spans 13 residues.

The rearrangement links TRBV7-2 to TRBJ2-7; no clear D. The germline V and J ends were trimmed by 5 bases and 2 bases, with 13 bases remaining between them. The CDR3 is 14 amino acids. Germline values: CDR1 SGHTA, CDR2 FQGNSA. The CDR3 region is CASSPNPSPYEQYF. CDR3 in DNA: TGTGCCAGCAGCCCTAACCCCTCGCCCTACGAGCAGTACTTC.

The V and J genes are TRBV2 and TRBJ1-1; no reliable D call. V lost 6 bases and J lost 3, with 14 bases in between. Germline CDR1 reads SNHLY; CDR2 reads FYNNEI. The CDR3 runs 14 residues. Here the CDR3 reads CASRKSGLYTEAFF. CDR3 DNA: TGTGCCAGCAGGAAGAGCGGACTGTACACTGAAGCTTTCTTT.

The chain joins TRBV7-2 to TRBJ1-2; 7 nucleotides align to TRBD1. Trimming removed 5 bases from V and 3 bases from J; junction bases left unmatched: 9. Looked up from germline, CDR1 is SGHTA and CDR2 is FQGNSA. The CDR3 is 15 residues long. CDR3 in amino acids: CASSPRTGWYYGYTF. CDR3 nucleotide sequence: TGTGCCAGCAGCCCACGGACAGGATGGTACTATGGCTACACCTTC.

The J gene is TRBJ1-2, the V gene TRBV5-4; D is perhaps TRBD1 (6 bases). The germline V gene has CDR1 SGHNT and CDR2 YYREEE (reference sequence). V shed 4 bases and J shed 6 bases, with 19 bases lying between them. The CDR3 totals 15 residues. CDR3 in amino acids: CASSNRQVLLHGYTF. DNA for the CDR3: TGTGCCAGCAGCAATCGACAGGTTCTCCTCCATGGCTACACCTTC. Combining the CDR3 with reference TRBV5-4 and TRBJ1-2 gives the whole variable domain ETGVTQSPTHLIKTRGQQVTLRCSSQSGHNTVSWYQQALGQGPQFIFQYYREEENGRGNFPPRFSGLQFPNYSSELNVNALELDDSALYLCASSNRQVLLHGYTFGSGTRLTVV.

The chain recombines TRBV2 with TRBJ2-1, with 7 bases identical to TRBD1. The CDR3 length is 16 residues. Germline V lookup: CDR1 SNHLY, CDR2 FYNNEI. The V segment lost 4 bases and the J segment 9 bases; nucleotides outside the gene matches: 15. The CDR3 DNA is TGTGCCAGCAGTGCCTTGGCGACAGGGCGGATTGGTGAGCAGTTCTTC. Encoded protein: CASSALATGRIGEQFF.

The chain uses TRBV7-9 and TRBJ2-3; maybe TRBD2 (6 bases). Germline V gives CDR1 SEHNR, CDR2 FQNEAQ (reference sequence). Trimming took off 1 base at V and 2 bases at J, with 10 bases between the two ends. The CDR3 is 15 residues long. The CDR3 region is CASSLGLAATDTQYF. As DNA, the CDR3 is TGTGCCAGCAGCTTAGGTTTAGCGGCCACAGATACGCAGTATTTT.

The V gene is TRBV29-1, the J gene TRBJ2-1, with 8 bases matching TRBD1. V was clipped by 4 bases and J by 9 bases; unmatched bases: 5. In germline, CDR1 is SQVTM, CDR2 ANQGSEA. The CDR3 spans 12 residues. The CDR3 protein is CSVAPGGGEQFF. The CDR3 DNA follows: TGCAGCGTTGCTCCAGGGGGCGGTGAGCAGTTCTTC.

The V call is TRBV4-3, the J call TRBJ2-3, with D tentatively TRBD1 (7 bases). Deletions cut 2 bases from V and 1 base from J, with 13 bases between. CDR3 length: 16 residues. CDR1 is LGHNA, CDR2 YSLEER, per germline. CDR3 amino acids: CASSQIGGGGTDTQYF. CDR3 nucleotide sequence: TGCGCCAGCAGCCAAATAGGAGGGGGCGGCACAGATACGCAGTATTTT.

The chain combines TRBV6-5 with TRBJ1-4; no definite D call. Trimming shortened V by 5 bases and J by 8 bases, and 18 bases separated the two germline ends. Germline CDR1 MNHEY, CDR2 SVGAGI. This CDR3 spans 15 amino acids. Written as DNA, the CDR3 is TGTGCCAGCAGTCCCCATGCGGATCCGAACGAAAAACTGTTTTTT. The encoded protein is CASSPHADPNEKLFF.

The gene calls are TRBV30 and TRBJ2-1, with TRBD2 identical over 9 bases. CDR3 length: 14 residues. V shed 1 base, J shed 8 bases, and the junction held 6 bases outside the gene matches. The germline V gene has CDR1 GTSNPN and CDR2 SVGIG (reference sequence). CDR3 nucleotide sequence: TGTGCCTGGAGTGGTGTAGCGGGAGCTTATGAGCAGTTCTTC. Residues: CAWSGVAGAYEQFF.

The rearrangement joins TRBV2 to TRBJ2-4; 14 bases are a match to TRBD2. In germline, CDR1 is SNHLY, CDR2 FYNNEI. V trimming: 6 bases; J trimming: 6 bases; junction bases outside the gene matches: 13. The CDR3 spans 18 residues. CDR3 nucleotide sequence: TGTGCCAGCAGACCGGGACTAGCGGGAGCCGGGGGGGGAAACATTCAGTACTTC. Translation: CASRPGLAGAGGGNIQYF.

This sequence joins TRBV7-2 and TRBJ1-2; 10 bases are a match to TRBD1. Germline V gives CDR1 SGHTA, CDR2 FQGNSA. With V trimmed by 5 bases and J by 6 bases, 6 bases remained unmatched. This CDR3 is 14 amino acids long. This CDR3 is CASSARQGADGYTF. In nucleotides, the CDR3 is TGTGCCAGCAGCGCCCGACAGGGGGCGGATGGCTACACCTTC.

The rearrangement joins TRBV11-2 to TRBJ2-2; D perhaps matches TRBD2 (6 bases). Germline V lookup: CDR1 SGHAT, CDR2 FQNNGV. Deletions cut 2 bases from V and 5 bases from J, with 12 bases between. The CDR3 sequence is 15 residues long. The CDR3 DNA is TGTGCCAGCAGCTTAATCGGGAGAGGTACCGGGGAGCTGTTTTTT. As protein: CASSLIGRGTGELFF.

The CDR3 spells CASSPGTVPRETQYF. CDR3 DNA: TGTGCCAGCAGCCCCGGGACAGTACCGCGAGAGACCCAGTACTTC. The chain has TRBV5-6 and TRBJ2-5, with 7 positions matching TRBD1. CDR3 length: 15 residues. CDR1 is SGHDT and CDR2 is YYEEEE in the germline V gene. V was pared by 4 bases and J by 4 bases, with 10 bases of the junction left unmatched.

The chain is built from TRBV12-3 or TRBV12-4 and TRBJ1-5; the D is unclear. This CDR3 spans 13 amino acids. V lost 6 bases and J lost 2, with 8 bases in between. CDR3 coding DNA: TGTGCCAGCAGGGTTTCGGGCAATCAGCCCCAGCATTTT. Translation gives CASRVSGNQPQHF.

CDR3 nucleotide sequence: TGCAGCGTTGACGGAGACCGCAACACCGGGGAGCTGTTTTTT. Its protein is CSVDGDRNTGELFF. The J gene is TRBJ2-2, the V gene TRBV29-1; D is uncertain. The germline gives CDR1 SQVTM, CDR2 ANQGSEA. V gave up 3 bases and J gave up 2 bases, with 10 bases separating them. The CDR3 sequence is 14 residues long.

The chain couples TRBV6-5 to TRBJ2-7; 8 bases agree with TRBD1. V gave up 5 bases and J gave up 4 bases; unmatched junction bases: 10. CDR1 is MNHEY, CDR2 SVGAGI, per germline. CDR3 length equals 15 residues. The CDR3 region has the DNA TGTGCCAGCAGTCCGGACAGGGCCCCCTTATACGAGCAGTACTTC. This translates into CASSPDRAPLYEQYF.

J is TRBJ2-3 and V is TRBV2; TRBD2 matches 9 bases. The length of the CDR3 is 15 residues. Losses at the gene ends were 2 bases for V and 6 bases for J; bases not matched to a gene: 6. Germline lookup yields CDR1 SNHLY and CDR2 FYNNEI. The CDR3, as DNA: TGTGCCAGCAGTGAAATGGGTAGCGGGAGTGATACGCAGTATTTT. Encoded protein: CASSEMGSGSDTQYF.

The CDR3 coding sequence is TGTGCCAGCAGCTCCGAACCAGGGGACCAAGAGACCCAGTACTTC. This translates into CASSSEPGDQETQYF. The chain couples TRBV7-8 to TRBJ2-5, with D possibly being TRBD1 (6 bases). CDR1 SGHVS and CDR2 FQNEAQ come from the germline V gene. The V and J ends lost 4 bases and 0 bases respectively, with 12 bases between them. The CDR3 consists of 15 residues. The whole variable domain, filled in from reference TRBV7-8 and TRBJ2-5, reads GAGVSQSPRYKVAKRGQDVALRCDPISGHVSLFWYQQALGQGPEFLTYFQNEAQLDKSGLPSDRFFAERPEGSVSTLKIQRTQQEDSAVYLCASSSEPGDQETQYFGPGTRLLVL.

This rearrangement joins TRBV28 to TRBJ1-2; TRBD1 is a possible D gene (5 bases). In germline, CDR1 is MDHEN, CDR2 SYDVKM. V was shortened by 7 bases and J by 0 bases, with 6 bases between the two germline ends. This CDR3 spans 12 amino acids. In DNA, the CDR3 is TGTGCCAGCACGACAGCTAACTATGGCTACACCTTC. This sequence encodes CASTTANYGYTF.

The CDR3 loop is CASSFGGMDYGYTF. The CDR3 DNA is TGCGCCAGCAGCTTTGGAGGGATGGACTATGGCTACACCTTC. The V call is TRBV5-1, the J call TRBJ1-2, with D unresolved. This CDR3 has 14 amino acids. V dropped 2 bases and J dropped 3 bases, with 11 bases sitting between them. Germline V gives CDR1 SGHRS, CDR2 YFSETQ. Supplemented by reference TRBV5-1 and TRBJ1-2, the full variable domain reads KAGVTQTPRYLIKTRGQQVTLSCSPISGHRSVSWYQQTPGQGLQFLFEYFSETQRNKGNFPGRFSGRQFSNSRSEMNVSTLELGDSALYLCASSFGGMDYGYTFGSGTRLTVV.